Following are 32 T cell receptor beta chains from one sample sequenced in a study of shared clonotypes between healthy human individuals (dated by TCRdb to the early 2020s). Libraries were constructed by the immunoSEQ multiplex PCR assay. The clones in this table, taken by TCRdb from immuneACCESS, are in-frame only. Not every clone is retained; where verified, under half of the shortfall comes from an unresolved V gene, and the cause of the rest is unknown. The sample table records around 2,000,000 clones; about 95% of these occur just once. The top ten hold 1.1% of the sample. CD8 naive samples were CD45RO-negative cells positively selected for CCR7, giving a CD45RA+CCR7+ population that excluded TemRA cells. The sequencing sample was made of naive CD8+ T cells sorted from blood. The sample's cell subset or site, from its label and the paper: CD45RA+CCR7+. These receptors originate from a man aged 18-30 years in good health.

The V and J genes are TRBV27 and TRBJ1-1; no reliable D call. Deletions cut 5 bases from V and 4 bases from J, with 14 bases between. The CDR3 contains 14 residues. Germline values: CDR1 MNHEY, CDR2 SMNVEV (reference sequence). The CDR3 reads CASSQLASFTEAFF. The CDR3 nucleotides are TGTGCCAGCAGTCAACTCGCCTCTTTCACTGAAGCTTTCTTT.

As regards this clone: Other nucleotide sequences from this sample produce the same CDR3. V gene TRBV7-9 combines with J gene TRBJ2-1; 7 positions match TRBD1. CDR1 is SEHNR and CDR2 is FQNEAQ in the germline V gene (reference sequence). V shed 5 bases, J shed 3 bases, and the junction held 4 bases outside the gene matches. This CDR3 comprises 14 residues. DNA for the CDR3: TGTGCCAGCAGCCCCCGGGACAGCTACAATGAGCAGTTCTTC. The encoded protein is CASSPRDSYNEQFF.

The CDR3 protein is CASSANPYRGDYGYTF. The CDR3 DNA follows: TGTGCCAGCAGCGCGAACCCTTACAGGGGAGACTATGGCTACACCTTC. The chain carries TRBV9 and TRBJ1-2; 7 bases agree with TRBD1. The germline CDR1 and CDR2 sequences are SGDLS and YYNGEE. Losses at the gene ends were 3 bases for V and 3 bases for J; bases not matched to a gene: 11. The CDR3 totals 16 residues.

The V call is TRBV2, the J call TRBJ2-3; unclear D gene. Per the germline V gene, CDR1 is SNHLY and CDR2 is FYNNEI. This CDR3 contains 8 residues. V was shortened by 5 bases and J by 12 bases, with 3 bases between the two germline ends. CDR3: CASSHQYF. The CDR3 bases are TGTGCCAGCAGTCACCAGTATTTT. The whole variable domain, remainder taken from reference TRBV2 and TRBJ2-3, is EPEVTQTPSHQVTQMGQEVILRCVPISNHLYFYWYRQILGQKVEFLVSFYNNEISEKSEIFDDQFSVERPDGSNFTLKIRSTKLEDSAMYFCASSHQYFGPGTRLTVL.

The rearrangement links TRBV13 to TRBJ2-5, with 8 bases aligning to TRBD2. Per the germline V gene, CDR1 is PRHDT and CDR2 is FYEKMQ (reference sequence). The length of the CDR3 is 18 residues. Trimming cost V 5 bases and J 0 bases; bases outside gene matches: 14. DNA of the CDR3: TGTGCCAGCAGCCCGGTGTATCGGGGGGGAGGCCACCAAGAGACCCAGTACTTC. Encoded protein: CASSPVYRGGGHQETQYF.

The chain carries TRBV6-1 and TRBJ2-2; 8 bases agree with TRBD2. The CDR3 length is 16 residues. Germline V gene data show CDR1 as MNHNS and CDR2 as SASEGT. V dropped 2 bases and J dropped 0; count of bases not matched to a gene: 2. DNA for the CDR3: TGTGCCAGCAGTGAACTACTAGCGGCGAACACCGGGGAGCTGTTTTTT. Translation gives CASSELLAANTGELFF.

J is TRBJ2-7 and V is TRBV6-5; no clear D. CDR1 is MNHEY and CDR2 is SVGAGI in the germline V gene. The CDR3 has 13 amino acids. Trimming shortened V by 0 bases and J by 5 bases, and 8 bases separated the two germline ends. CDR3 sequence (DNA): TGTGCCAGCAGTTACTCGACCCCAAACGAGCAGTACTTC. Protein product: CASSYSTPNEQYF.

The V and J genes are TRBV5-1 and TRBJ2-5; 8 nucleotides line up with TRBD1. Germline V gene data show CDR1 as SGHRS and CDR2 as YFSETQ. The trim removed 2 bases at V and 0 bases at J, leaving 15 bases unmatched. This CDR3 is built from 19 residues. CDR3 amino acids: CASSFTRTGIPLHQETQYF. The CDR3 nucleotides read TGCGCCAGCAGCTTTACGCGGACAGGGATACCCTTACACCAAGAGACCCAGTACTTC.

The gene calls are TRBV27 and TRBJ1-5; D unresolved. Trimming removed 2 bases from V and 0 bases from J, with 8 bases in between. CDR3 length: 15 residues. CDR1 is MNHEY and CDR2 is SMNVEV in the germline V gene (reference sequence). This CDR3 reads CASSLAAYSNQPQHF. The CDR3 nucleotides read TGTGCCAGCAGTTTAGCAGCCTATAGCAATCAGCCCCAGCATTTT.

The chain is built from TRBV2 and TRBJ2-7; D possibly corresponds to TRBD1 (6 bases). The CDR3 is 13 residues long. Germline-derived CDR1 and CDR2 are SNHLY and FYNNEI. With 9 bases removed from V and 6 bases from J, the gap between germline ends came to 18 bases. CDR3 nucleotides: TGTGCCAGTTTGACAGGCTCCCCTCCCGAGCAGTACTTC. Translation gives CASLTGSPPEQYF.

The chain joins TRBV28 to TRBJ2-5; 8 nucleotides agree with TRBD2. In germline, CDR1 is MDHEN, CDR2 SYDVKM. The CDR3 has 18 amino acids. The J segment lost 1 base and the V segment lost 5 bases, leaving 15 bases of the junction unmatched. The CDR3 protein is CASSGISGTDSFQETQYF. In DNA form, the CDR3 reads TGTGCCAGCAGTGGAATTAGCGGGACTGATTCGTTCCAAGAGACCCAGTACTTC.

There are a few counts of this clone. The chain couples TRBV29-1 to TRBJ1-2, with D unresolved. V dropped 6 bases and J dropped 2 bases, with 16 bases sitting between them. The germline V gene encodes CDR1 SQVTM and CDR2 ANQGSEA. There are 14 residues in the CDR3. The CDR3 region is CSVLEPGSNYGYTF. CDR3 sequence (DNA): TGCAGCGTCCTAGAGCCCGGGTCCAACTATGGCTACACCTTC. Looking up the rest from reference TRBV29-1 and TRBJ1-2 gives the full variable domain: SAVISQKPSRDICQRGTSLTIQCQVDSQVTMMFWYRQQPGQSLTLIATANQGSEATYESGFVIDKFPISRPNLTFSTLTVSNMSPEDSSIYLCSVLEPGSNYGYTFGSGTRLTVV.

The chain links TRBV9 to TRBJ2-3; perhaps TRBD1 as D (5 bases). The CDR3 contains 15 residues. V was trimmed by 0 bases and J by 6 bases, leaving 14 bases between them. Germline V gene data show CDR1 as SGDLS and CDR2 as YYNGEE. In DNA, the CDR3 is TGTGCCAGCAGCGTAGTTGACAGCCTGGGGGATACGCAGTATTTT. Amino acids: CASSVVDSLGDTQYF.

This clone is a singleton in its sample. This chain links TRBV2 with TRBJ2-1; D remains unclear. The V end was cut by 4 bases, the J end by 8 bases, with 6 bases between. Germline V lookup: CDR1 SNHLY, CDR2 FYNNEI. The CDR3 consists of 11 residues. The DNA for the CDR3 is TGTGCCAGCAGTGTAGTGGATGAGCAGTTCTTC. This gives the protein CASSVVDEQFF.

The chain links TRBV5-1 to TRBJ2-2, with TRBD2 as a possible D gene (6 bases). The V and J ends lost 0 bases and 4 bases respectively, with 22 bases between them. Germline values: CDR1 SGHRS, CDR2 YFSETQ. This CDR3 is built from 19 residues. The CDR3 nucleotides read TGCGCCAGCAGCTTGGGTGGAAAACTAGGCGGGGCCCGCACCGGGGAGCTGTTTTTT. Its protein is CASSLGGKLGGARTGELFF.

The J gene is TRBJ2-3, the V gene TRBV4-1; D uncertain. Germline V gene sequence: CDR1 MGHRA, CDR2 YSYEKL. V lost 1 base to trimming and J lost 8 bases, with 7 bases between them. The length of the CDR3 is 12 residues. The CDR3 sequence is CASSQATGTQYF. CDR3 bases: TGCGCCAGCAGCCAAGCGACCGGTACGCAGTATTTT.

The chain combines TRBV5-4 with TRBJ2-7; maybe TRBD1 (6 bases). The CDR3 extends over 15 amino acids. CDR1 SGHNT and CDR2 YYREEE come from the germline V gene (reference sequence). V gave up 5 bases and J gave up 0 bases, with 15 bases separating them. CDR3 residues: CASSPLGTSSYEQYF. The CDR3 nucleotides read TGTGCCAGCAGTCCACTGGGGACAAGCTCCTACGAGCAGTACTTC.

The chain employs TRBV19 and TRBJ2-7, with 8 bases matching TRBD2. V lost 5 bases to trimming and J lost 6 bases; unmatched junction nucleotides: 12. The CDR3 length is 15 residues. Germline values: CDR1 LNHDA, CDR2 SQIVND (reference sequence). The CDR3 DNA reads TGTGCCAGTAGTCAAATAGCGGGAACCCCGGGCGAGCAGTACTTC. The encoded protein is CASSQIAGTPGEQYF.

V gene TRBV4-1 combines with J gene TRBJ1-2, with 11 nucleotides matching TRBD1. Unmatched junction bases numbered 4, after V lost 1 base and J lost 3 bases. Germline assignment: CDR1 MGHRA and CDR2 YSYEKL. The CDR3 consists of 16 residues. The CDR3 is CASSQGPGQGDYGYTF. In DNA form, the CDR3 reads TGCGCCAGCAGCCAAGGGCCGGGACAGGGGGACTATGGCTACACCTTC.

The chain uses TRBV2 and TRBJ2-7; D is unresolved. Looked up from germline, CDR1 is SNHLY and CDR2 is FYNNEI. The CDR3 has 15 residues. Between the trimmed V and J ends, which lost 2 bases and 3 bases, there was a span of 14 bases. The CDR3 spells CASSESPSFDYEQYF. CDR3 DNA: TGTGCCAGCAGTGAATCCCCCAGCTTTGACTACGAGCAGTACTTC.

With respect to this clone: Distinct nucleotide sequences in the sample also encode this CDR3. V gene TRBV29-1 combines with J gene TRBJ2-2; no clear D. CDR1 is SQVTM, CDR2 ANQGSEA, per germline. This CDR3 is 13 amino acids long. Trimming shortened V by 4 bases and J by 2 bases, and 8 bases separated the two germline ends. The CDR3 region is CSVGRVNTGELFF. The CDR3 nucleotides read TGCAGCGTTGGTAGGGTCAACACCGGGGAGCTGTTTTTT.

The rearrangement links TRBV25-1 to TRBJ1-4; TRBD1 might be the D (5 bases). Germline V CDR1 and CDR2: MGHDK, SYGVNS. Trimming pared 4 bases from V and 6 bases from J, leaving 12 bases between. The CDR3 has 14 amino acids. CDR3 amino acids: CASSGEGRDEKLFF. The CDR3 DNA reads TGTGCCAGCAGTGGGGAGGGGAGGGATGAAAAACTGTTTTTT.

The chain recombines TRBV19 with TRBJ1-1, with 10 nucleotides matching TRBD1. V trimming: 4 bases; J trimming: 7 bases; junction bases outside the gene matches: 6. CDR1 is LNHDA and CDR2 is SQIVND in the germline V gene (reference sequence). The CDR3 extends over 14 amino acids. The CDR3 nucleotides read TGTGCCAGTAGTAGATGGGACAGGGGACTTGAAGCTTTCTTT. It specifies CASSRWDRGLEAFF. The full variable domain, its missing parts supplied by reference TRBV19 and TRBJ1-1, is DGGITQSPKYLFRKEGQNVTLSCEQNLNHDAMYWYRQDPGQGLRLIYYSQIVNDFQKGDIAEGYSVSREKKESFPLTVTSAQKNPTAFYLCASSRWDRGLEAFFGQGTRLTVV.

For this clone: Distinct nucleotide sequences in the sample also encode this CDR3. The rearrangement joins TRBV5-1 to TRBJ2-5; TRBD2 matches 9 bases. The CDR3 sequence is 14 residues long. J lost 5 bases, V lost 5 bases, and 7 bases had no gene match. Germline V gene data show CDR1 as SGHRS and CDR2 as YFSETQ. CDR3 in DNA: TGCGCCAGCAGTGATAGCGGGGGTGGGGAGACCCAGTACTTC. The encoded protein is CASSDSGGGETQYF.

The genes are TRBV27 and TRBJ2-7; D not certain. V dropped 5 bases and J dropped 0 bases, with 14 bases sitting between them. The CDR3 is made up of 15 amino acids. CDR1 is MNHEY and CDR2 is SMNVEV in the germline V gene (reference sequence). CDR3 sequence (DNA): TGTGCCAGCAGTCCTCTAGACGGTAGCTCCTACGAGCAGTACTTC. This gives the protein CASSPLDGSSYEQYF.

This chain connects TRBV7-8 to TRBJ2-5; D possibly corresponds to TRBD2 (7 bases). The V gene's germline CDR1 is SGHVS and CDR2 FQNEAQ. V was shortened by 3 bases and J by 2 bases, with 13 bases between the two germline ends. The CDR3 spans 15 residues. The CDR3 nucleotides read TGTGCCAGCAGCTTTGGGGGGGCGGCACAAGAGACCCAGTACTTC. This gives the protein CASSFGGAAQETQYF.

The chain carries TRBV5-6 and TRBJ2-3; TRBD2 might be the D (5 bases). V was clipped by 2 bases and J by 0 bases, with 10 bases between them. In germline, CDR1 is SGHDT, CDR2 YYEEEE. CDR3 length: 15 amino acids. For the CDR3, the DNA is TGTGCCAGCAGCTTTGTGGGCGGGAGCACAGATACGCAGTATTTT. As protein: CASSFVGGSTDTQYF.

J is TRBJ2-2 and V is TRBV7-6; the D gene is possibly TRBD2 (5 bases). Germline values: CDR1 SGHVS, CDR2 FNYEAQ. Trimming took 4 bases from V and 0 from J, leaving 12 bases between them. The length of the CDR3 is 16 residues. The CDR3 region has the DNA TGTGCCAGCAGCTCCAGCATAGCGTCGAACACCGGGGAGCTGTTTTTT. Its translation: CASSSSIASNTGELFF.

The V call is TRBV4-1, the J call TRBJ2-2; D is perhaps TRBD1 (5 bases). Trimming left V 1 base short and J 1 base short, with 10 bases between. Germline assignment: CDR1 MGHRA and CDR2 YSYEKL. The CDR3 sequence is 16 residues long. The CDR3 nucleotides are TGCGCCAGCAGCCAAGCCCCAGGGTTGAACACCGGGGAGCTGTTTTTT. As protein: CASSQAPGLNTGELFF.

The J gene is TRBJ2-7, the V gene TRBV4-3, with 11 bases lining up with TRBD1. This CDR3 contains 16 residues. V shed 0 bases and J 4 bases; nucleotides not matched to a gene: 5. From germline, CDR1 is LGHNA and CDR2 YSLEER. The CDR3 DNA reads TGCGCCAGCAGCCAAGATTTAGGACAGGGGGCTTACGAGCAGTACTTC. Residues: CASSQDLGQGAYEQYF.

The V gene is TRBV19, the J gene TRBJ1-1; the D is unclear. Trimming removed 7 bases from V and 0 bases from J, with 15 bases in between. Germline lookup yields CDR1 LNHDA and CDR2 SQIVND (reference sequence). The CDR3 is 15 residues long. The CDR3 DNA follows: TGTGCCAGTACCCCAACGGTAGGGATGAACACTGAAGCTTTCTTT. This gives the protein CASTPTVGMNTEAFF.

The chain recombines TRBV5-6 with TRBJ1-2; 7 bases match TRBD1. The germline V gene has CDR1 SGHDT and CDR2 YYEEEE. V was clipped by 4 bases and J by 2 bases; unmatched bases: 5. This CDR3 spans 14 amino acids. CDR3 DNA: TGTGCCAGCAGCAAAAGGGGACAGAACTATGGCTACACCTTC. It is translated as CASSKRGQNYGYTF.